This record covers a single TCR beta chain. The CDR3 runs 13 residues. CDR1 and CDR2 (germline): GTSNPN, SVGIG (reference sequence). V was clipped by 2 bases and J by 8 bases, with 12 bases between them. Libraries were prepared by immunoSEQ multiplex PCR; TCRdb keeps only in-frame clonotypes and omits some of them. Of about 3,000 clones listed, roughly 90% are singletons. This sample stems from a study of hypomethylating agent response in myelodysplastic syndrome. The clonotype was recovered from a human donor with myelodysplastic syndrome. The input for sequencing was bone marrow, taken before or after starting hypomethylating agent treatment for myelodysplastic syndrome (not recorded which). V is TRBV30 and J is TRBJ1-4; a possible D gene is TRBD1 (6 bases). The CDR3 is CAWSWQGNEKLFF. The CDR3 region has the DNA TGTGCCTGGAGTTGGCAGGGGAACGAAAAACTGTTTTTT.